A single TCR beta chain is shown here with its context. The entry originates in a study of cytomegalovirus exposure and HLA in healthy donors. PCR involved 60 Vbeta and 13 Jbeta primers. The protocol was immunoSEQ multiplex PCR, while the TCRdb copy is restricted to in-frame clones and leaves out a portion. The data contain around 45,000 clones, less than 75% of them seen just once; the ten biggest clones take up just under 6.5%. The clonotype originates from a man in his thirties or forties in good health and CMV-seronegative. Input material: PBMCs.

CDR3 nucleotide sequence: TGTGCCTGGAGTGTACCGATACGGAATCAGCCCCAGCATTTT. Amino acids: CAWSVPIRNQPQHF. The chain uses TRBV30 and TRBJ1-5, with D uncertain. The V and J ends lost 0 bases and 4 bases respectively, with 10 bases between them. The length of the CDR3 is 14 residues. Germline V gives CDR1 GTSNPN, CDR2 SVGIG (reference sequence). The whole variable domain, remainder taken from reference TRBV30 and TRBJ1-5, is SQTIHQWPATLVQPVGSPLSLECTVEGTSNPNLYWYRQAAGRGLQLLFYSVGIGQISSEVPQNLSASRPQDRQFILSSKKLLLSDSGFYLCAWSVPIRNQPQHFGDGTRLSIL.